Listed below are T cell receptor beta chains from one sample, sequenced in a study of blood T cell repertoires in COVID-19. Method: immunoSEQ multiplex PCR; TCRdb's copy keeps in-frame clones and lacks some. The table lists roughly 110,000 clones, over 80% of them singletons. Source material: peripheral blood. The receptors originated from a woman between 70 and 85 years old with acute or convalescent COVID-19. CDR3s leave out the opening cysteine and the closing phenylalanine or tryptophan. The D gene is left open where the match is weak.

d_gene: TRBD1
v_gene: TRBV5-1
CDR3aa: ASSPPTGVRGYT

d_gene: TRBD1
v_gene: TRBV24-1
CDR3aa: ATSEKFGTGWGTDTQY

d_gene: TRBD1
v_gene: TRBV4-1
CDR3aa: ASSLGGQTDTQY

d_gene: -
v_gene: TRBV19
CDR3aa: ASSKSASGRTEAF

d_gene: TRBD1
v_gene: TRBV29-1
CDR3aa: SVGTGGSEKLF

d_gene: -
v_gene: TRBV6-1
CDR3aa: ASSEAEVRRTEAF

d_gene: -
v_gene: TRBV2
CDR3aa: ASSDGFIGRGDTQY

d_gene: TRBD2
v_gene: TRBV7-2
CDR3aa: ASSLTNSGRINIQY

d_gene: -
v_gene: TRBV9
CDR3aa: ASSVAEGGVGEKLF

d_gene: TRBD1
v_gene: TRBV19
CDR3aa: ASSTGGSYNEQF

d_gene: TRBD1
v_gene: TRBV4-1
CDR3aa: ASSQRQGVRKDEAF

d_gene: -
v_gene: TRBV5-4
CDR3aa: ASSSLPTGLDEKLF

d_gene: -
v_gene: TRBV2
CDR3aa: ASSVQGTGELF

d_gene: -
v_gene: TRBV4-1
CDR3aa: ASSQDGGDNQPQH

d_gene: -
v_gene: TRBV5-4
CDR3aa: ASSYKTGLDQETQY

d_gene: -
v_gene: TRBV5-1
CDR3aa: ASSSGLLLSTDTQY

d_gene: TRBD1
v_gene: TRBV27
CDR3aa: ASSPTGGPYGYT

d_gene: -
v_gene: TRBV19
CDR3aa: ASSIGDTNHETQY

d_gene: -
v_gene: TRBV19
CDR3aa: ASTPQGIVPNEQF

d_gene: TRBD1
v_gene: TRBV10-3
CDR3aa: AIGGGQSIQPQH

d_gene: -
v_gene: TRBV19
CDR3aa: ASSADLRQVSNQPQH

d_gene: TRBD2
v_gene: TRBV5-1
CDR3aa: ASRPSGAFSYEQY

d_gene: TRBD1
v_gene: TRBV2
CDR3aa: ASSFLPGGSSNEQF

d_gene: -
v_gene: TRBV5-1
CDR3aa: ASSFRRSSYNEQF

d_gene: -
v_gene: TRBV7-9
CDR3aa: ASSQGHPQETQY

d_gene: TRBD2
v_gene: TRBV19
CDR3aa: ASSPLGIAGQETQY

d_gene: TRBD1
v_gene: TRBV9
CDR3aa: ASSVGGQINEKLF

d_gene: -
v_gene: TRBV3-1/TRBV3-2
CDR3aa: ASSLRGGASTDTQY

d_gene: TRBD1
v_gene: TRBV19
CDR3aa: ASNPGQGPYEQY

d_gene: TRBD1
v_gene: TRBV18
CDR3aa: ASSPSGQTINEKLF

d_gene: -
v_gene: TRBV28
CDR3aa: ASSLGRGGGSNQPQH

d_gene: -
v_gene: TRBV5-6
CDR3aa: ASASPAGGNTIY

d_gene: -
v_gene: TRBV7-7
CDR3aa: ASSSGGAPGELF

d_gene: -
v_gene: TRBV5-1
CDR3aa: ASSLGGASTYEQY

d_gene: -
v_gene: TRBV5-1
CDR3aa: ASSRSYSGTEAF

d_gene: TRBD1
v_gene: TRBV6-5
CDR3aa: ASSRGQGSNYGYT

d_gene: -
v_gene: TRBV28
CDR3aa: ASSSGSPDTQY

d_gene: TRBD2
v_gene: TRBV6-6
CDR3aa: ASSYSSGGSDTQY

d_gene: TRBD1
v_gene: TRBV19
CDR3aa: ASRGADPTGTGYYEEQY

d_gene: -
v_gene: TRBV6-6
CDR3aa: ASSREGNQPQH

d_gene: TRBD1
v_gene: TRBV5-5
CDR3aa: ASSLEGGAGNEQF

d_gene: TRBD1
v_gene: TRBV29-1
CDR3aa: SVVLLTGGPSDEQF

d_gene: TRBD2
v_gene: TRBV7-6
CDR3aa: ASSLRLAGRGETQY

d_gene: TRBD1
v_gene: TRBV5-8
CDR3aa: ASRRGQGWNQPQH